The 15 T cell receptor beta chains below all came from one sample that was sequenced in a study of Graves' ophthalmopathy and Graves' hyperthyroidism. RNA transcripts were the template, and TCR beta CDR3 regions were amplified from them. Investigators did first-round RT-PCR with HTBI primers, then second-round multiplex PCR. Each CDR3 protein is one row after TCRdb ran MiXCR on the multiplex PCR reads. This table holds roughly 60,000 distinct CDR3 sequences, approximately 50% found once. Sequencing was carried out using peripheral blood. The receptors were sampled from an adult woman with Graves' ophthalmopathy.

This clonotype was counted many times. This chain connects TRBV27 to TRBJ2-5; no reliable D call. The CDR3 has 11 amino acids. Trimming shortened V by 5 bases and J by 3 bases, and 4 bases separated the two germline ends. From germline, CDR1 is MNHEY and CDR2 SMNVEV (reference sequence). CDR3 sequence (DNA): TGTGCCAGCAGTCACAAAGAGACCCAGTACTTC. This sequence encodes CASSHKETQYF.

This clonotype was counted once. Written as DNA, the CDR3 is TGTGCCAGCAGAGTTATGGTTGGAAAACTGTTTTTT. Protein product: CASRVMVGKLFF. The V and J genes are TRBV7-2 and TRBJ1-4; D unresolved. The CDR3 has 12 residues. The germline V gene encodes CDR1 SGHTA and CDR2 FQGNSA. V was pared by 6 bases and J by 10 bases, with 12 bases between.

This clonotype was detected many times. The rearrangement links TRBV4-3 to TRBJ1-6; 7 positions match TRBD1. The CDR3 extends over 16 amino acids. V shed 0 bases, J shed 9 bases, and the junction held 8 bases outside the gene matches. Germline values: CDR1 LGHNA, CDR2 YSLEER. CDR3 nucleotides: TGCGCCAGCAGCCAAGATAGAGGGGGCCCGGGTTCACCCCTCCACTTT. It translates to CASSQDRGGPGSPLHF.

This clonotype was seen only once. This chain joins TRBV12-3 or TRBV12-4 and TRBJ2-7; D is perhaps TRBD2 (5 bases). Trimming cost V 0 bases and J 2 bases, with 8 bases left between them. The CDR3 runs 14 residues. CDR3 coding DNA: TGTGCCAGCAGTTTAGCGCGAGGGACCTACGAGCAGTACTTC. Residues: CASSLARGTYEQYF.

V gene TRBV11-2 combines with J gene TRBJ2-5, with 7 positions matching TRBD2. This CDR3 region has 16 residues. Per the germline V gene, CDR1 is SGHAT and CDR2 is FQNNGV. The J segment lost 4 bases and the V segment lost 5 bases, leaving 13 bases of the junction unmatched. The CDR3 loop reads CASSQLGSGDVETQYF. For the CDR3, the DNA is TGTGCCAGCAGCCAGCTAGGGAGCGGGGACGTAGAGACCCAGTACTTC.

J is TRBJ2-1 and V is TRBV11-3; D may correspond to TRBD1 or TRBD2 (5 bases each). CDR3 length: 15 amino acids. Germline CDR1 and CDR2: SGHNT and YENEEA. V lost 4 bases and J lost 4, with 14 bases in between. The CDR3 nucleotides read TGTGCCAGCAGCTCCCGACGGGGACCTTACAATGAGCAGTTCTTC. This encodes CASSSRRGPYNEQFF.

This clonotype was seen repeatedly, ten times or more. The chain employs TRBV5-5 and TRBJ1-6; D not certain. This CDR3 region has 17 residues. Trimming left V 0 bases short and J 0 bases short, with 10 bases between. CDR1 and CDR2 (germline): SGHKS, YYEKEE (reference sequence). The CDR3 nucleotides read TGTGCCAGCAGCTTGGATTCGCAGCACTCCTATAATTCACCCCTCCACTTT. Amino acid sequence: CASSLDSQHSYNSPLHF.

The chain joins TRBV25-1 to TRBJ2-7, with 10 bases fitting TRBD2. With V trimmed by 11 bases and J by 3 bases, 7 bases remained unmatched. CDR3 length: 13 residues. Germline V gene data show CDR1 as MGHDK and CDR2 as SYGVNS. CDR3 sequence reads: CAWDGTSDYEQYF. The CDR3 DNA follows: TGTGCCTGGGACGGGACTAGCGACTACGAGCAGTACTTC.

The chain joins TRBV20-1 to TRBJ2-2, with D unresolved. V was cut by 5 bases and J by 9 bases, with 10 bases left in between. The CDR3 loop spans 11 amino acids. Germline V gene lookup returns CDR1 DFQATT and CDR2 SNEGSKA (reference sequence). CDR3 sequence reads: CSAENERELFF. The CDR3 DNA reads TGCAGTGCTGAAAACGAGCGGGAGCTGTTTTTT.

This chain uses TRBV19 with TRBJ2-5; TRBD1 might be the D (6 bases). Germline CDR1 is LNHDA and CDR2 is SQIVND (reference sequence). The CDR3 is 15 amino acids. V lost 3 bases and J lost 1, with 12 bases in between. The CDR3 bases are TGTGCCAGTAGTATGGGCAGGGGTGGCCAAGAGACCCAGTACTTC. Amino acids: CASSMGRGGQETQYF.

This clonotype came up many times. J is TRBJ2-1 and V is TRBV20-1; unclear D gene. V gave up 5 bases and J gave up 8 bases, with 13 bases separating them. This CDR3 is 12 amino acids long. Germline V gives CDR1 DFQATT, CDR2 SNEGSKA (reference sequence). CDR3 bases: TGCAGTGCTGGGCCCCAAGTCGATGAGCAGTTCTTC. Translation gives CSAGPQVDEQFF.

This clonotype came up many times. J is TRBJ2-1 and V is TRBV12-3 or TRBV12-4; 7 bases are shared with TRBD2. The length of the CDR3 is 17 residues. V lost 7 bases to trimming and J lost 2 bases; unmatched junction nucleotides: 14. CDR3 sequence reads: CASTKGLGGNAYNEQFF. CDR3 DNA: TGTGCCAGCACCAAAGGACTAGGTGGGAACGCCTACAATGAGCAGTTCTTC.

This clonotype was counted ten times or more. V gene TRBV6-2 or TRBV6-3 combines with J gene TRBJ2-3; the match to TRBD2 covers 12 bases. The CDR3 spans 15 residues. V lost 5 bases and J lost 4; bases outside the gene matches: 4. The germline V gene encodes CDR1 MNHEY and CDR2 SVGEGT. Written as DNA, the CDR3 is TGTGCCAGCAGTCCGACTAGCGGGAGTTCAGATACGCAGTATTTT. Amino acids: CASSPTSGSSDTQYF.

This clonotype is deemed medium-sized. The J gene is TRBJ1-5, the V gene TRBV10-2; no clear D gene. The CDR3 has 12 residues. Between the trimmed V and J ends, which lost 10 bases and 0 bases, there was a span of 7 bases. CDR1 is WSHSY, CDR2 SAAADI, per germline. In nucleotides, the CDR3 is TGCGCCACCGGTAATAGCAATCAGCCCCAGCATTTT. It codes for CATGNSNQPQHF.

The table lists this clonotype with many counts. This rearrangement joins TRBV20-1 to TRBJ2-7; tentatively, D is TRBD1 (6 bases). The germline gives CDR1 DFQATT, CDR2 SNEGSKA (reference sequence). This CDR3 spans 13 amino acids. The V gene lost 1 base and the J gene lost 5 bases, with 12 bases spanning the gap. CDR3 nucleotide sequence: TGCAGTGCTAGAGTTCCCCGACAGGACGAGCAGTACTTC. As protein: CSARVPRQDEQYF.